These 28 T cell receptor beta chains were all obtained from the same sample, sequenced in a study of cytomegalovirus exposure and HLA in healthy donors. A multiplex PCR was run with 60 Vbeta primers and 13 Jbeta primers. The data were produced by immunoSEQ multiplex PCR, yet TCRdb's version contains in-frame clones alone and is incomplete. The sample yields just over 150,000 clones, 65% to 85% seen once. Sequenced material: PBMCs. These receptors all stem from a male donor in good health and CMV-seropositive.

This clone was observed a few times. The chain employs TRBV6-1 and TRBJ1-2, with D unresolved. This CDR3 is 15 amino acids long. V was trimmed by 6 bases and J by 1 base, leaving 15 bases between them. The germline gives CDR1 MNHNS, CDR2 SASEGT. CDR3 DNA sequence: TGTGCCAGCAGATCTAAAGACGGAGATAACTATGGCTACACCTTC. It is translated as CASRSKDGDNYGYTF.

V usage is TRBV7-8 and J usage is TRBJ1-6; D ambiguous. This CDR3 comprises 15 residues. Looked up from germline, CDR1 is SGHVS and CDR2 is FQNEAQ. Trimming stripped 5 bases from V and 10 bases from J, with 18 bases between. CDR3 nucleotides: TGTGCCAGCAGCCTGGACTCACACACGAGCTCACCCCTCCACTTT. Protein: CASSLDSHTSSPLHF.

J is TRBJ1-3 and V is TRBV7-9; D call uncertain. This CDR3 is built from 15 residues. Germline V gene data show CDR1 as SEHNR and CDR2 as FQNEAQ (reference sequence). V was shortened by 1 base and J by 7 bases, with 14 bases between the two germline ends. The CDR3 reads CASSLDPLMGNTIYF. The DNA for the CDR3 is TGTGCCAGCAGCTTAGACCCTCTTATGGGCAACACCATATATTTT.

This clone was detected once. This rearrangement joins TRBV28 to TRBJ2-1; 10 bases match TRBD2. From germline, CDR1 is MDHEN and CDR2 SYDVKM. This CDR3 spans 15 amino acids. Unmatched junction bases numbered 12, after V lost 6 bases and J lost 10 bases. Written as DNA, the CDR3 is TGTGCCAGCAGGACGCAAAAGGGACTAGCGAAGGAGCAGTTCTTC. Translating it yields CASRTQKGLAKEQFF.

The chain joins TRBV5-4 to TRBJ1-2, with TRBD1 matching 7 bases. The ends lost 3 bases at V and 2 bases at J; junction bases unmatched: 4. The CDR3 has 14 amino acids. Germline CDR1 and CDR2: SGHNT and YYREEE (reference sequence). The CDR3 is CASSSGQRNYGYTF. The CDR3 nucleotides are TGTGCCAGCAGCTCGGGACAGAGGAACTATGGCTACACCTTC.

The CDR3 here is CASSLNTNSNQPQHF. CDR3 nucleotide sequence: TGTGCCAGCAGTTTGAACACGAATAGCAATCAGCCCCAGCATTTT. The V and J genes are TRBV6-1 and TRBJ1-5, with unresolved D. Trimming stripped 5 bases from V and 0 bases from J, with 11 bases between. This CDR3 has 15 amino acids. Germline CDR1 reads MNHNS; CDR2 reads SASEGT.

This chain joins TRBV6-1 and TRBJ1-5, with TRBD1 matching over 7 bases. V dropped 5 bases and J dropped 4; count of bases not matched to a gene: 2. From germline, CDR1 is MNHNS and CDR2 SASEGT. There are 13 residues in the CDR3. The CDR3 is CASSWTGNQPQHF. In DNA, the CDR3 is TGTGCCAGCAGTTGGACAGGTAATCAGCCCCAGCATTTT.

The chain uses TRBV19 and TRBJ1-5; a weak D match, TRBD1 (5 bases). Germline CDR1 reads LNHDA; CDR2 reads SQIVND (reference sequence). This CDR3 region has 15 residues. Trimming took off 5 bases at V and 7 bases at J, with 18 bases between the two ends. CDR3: CASSGGGDYRQPQHF. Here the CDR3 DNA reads TGTGCCAGTAGTGGGGGAGGCGACTATCGGCAGCCCCAGCATTTT.

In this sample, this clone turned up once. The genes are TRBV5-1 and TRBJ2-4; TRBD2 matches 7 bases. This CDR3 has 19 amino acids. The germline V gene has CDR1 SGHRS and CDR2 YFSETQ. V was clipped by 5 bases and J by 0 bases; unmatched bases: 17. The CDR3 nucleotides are TGCGCCAGCAGTCCCGGCCTAGCGGAACTTGACTTAGCCAAAAACATTCAGTACTTC. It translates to CASSPGLAELDLAKNIQYF.

CDR3 sequence: CASSFPETGNNEKLFF. The CDR3 nucleotides are TGTGCCAGCAGTTTTCCCGAGACAGGAAATAATGAAAAACTGTTTTTT. The chain couples TRBV28 to TRBJ1-4, with D perhaps TRBD1 (6 bases). The V and J ends lost 3 bases and 4 bases respectively, with 15 bases between them. Germline CDR1 is MDHEN and CDR2 is SYDVKM. The CDR3 consists of 16 residues.

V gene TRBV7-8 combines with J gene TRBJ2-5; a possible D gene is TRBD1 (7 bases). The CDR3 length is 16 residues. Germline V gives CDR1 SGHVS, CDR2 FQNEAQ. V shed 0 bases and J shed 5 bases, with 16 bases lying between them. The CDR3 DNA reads TGTGCCAGCAGCTTAGCCGGAGGGGGCATAGGGGAGACCCAGTACTTC. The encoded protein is CASSLAGGGIGETQYF.

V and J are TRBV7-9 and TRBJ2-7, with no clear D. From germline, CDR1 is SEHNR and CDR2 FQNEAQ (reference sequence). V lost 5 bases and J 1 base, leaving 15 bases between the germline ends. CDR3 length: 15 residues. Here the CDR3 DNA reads TGTGCCAGCAGCCCTGAGGATGGCCCATCCTACGAGCAGTACTTC. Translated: CASSPEDGPSYEQYF. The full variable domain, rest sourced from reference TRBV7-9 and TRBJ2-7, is DTGVSQNPRHKITKRGQNVTFRCDPISEHNRLYWYRQTLGQGPEFLTYFQNEAQLEKSRLLSDRFSAERPKGSFSTLEIQRTEQGDSAMYLCASSPEDGPSYEQYFGPGTRLTVT.

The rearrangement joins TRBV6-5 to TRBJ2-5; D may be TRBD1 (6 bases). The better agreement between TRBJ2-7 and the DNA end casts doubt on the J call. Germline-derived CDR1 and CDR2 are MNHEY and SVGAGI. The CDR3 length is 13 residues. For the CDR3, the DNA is TGTGCCAGCAGGCCCCAGGGGTTCCGCGAGCAGTACTTC. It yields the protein CASRPQGFREQYF.

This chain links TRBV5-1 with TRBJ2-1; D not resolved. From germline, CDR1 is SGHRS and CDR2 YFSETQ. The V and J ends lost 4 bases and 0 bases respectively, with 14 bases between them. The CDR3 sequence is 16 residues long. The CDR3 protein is CASSVVLSDSYNEQFF. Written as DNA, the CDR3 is TGCGCCAGCAGCGTTGTACTAAGCGACTCCTACAATGAGCAGTTCTTC.

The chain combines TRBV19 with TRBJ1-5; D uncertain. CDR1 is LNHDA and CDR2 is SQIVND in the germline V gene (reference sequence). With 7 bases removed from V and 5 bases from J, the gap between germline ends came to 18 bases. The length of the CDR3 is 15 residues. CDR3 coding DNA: TGTGCCAGTAAGAGGGCACTCCATTTAGATCAGCCCCAGCATTTT. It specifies CASKRALHLDQPQHF.

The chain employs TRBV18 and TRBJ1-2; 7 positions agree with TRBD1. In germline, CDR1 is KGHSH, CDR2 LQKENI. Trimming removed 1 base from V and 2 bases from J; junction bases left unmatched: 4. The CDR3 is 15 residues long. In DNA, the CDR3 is TGTGCCAGCTCACCACAACGACAGGGAAACTATGGCTACACCTTC. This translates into CASSPQRQGNYGYTF.

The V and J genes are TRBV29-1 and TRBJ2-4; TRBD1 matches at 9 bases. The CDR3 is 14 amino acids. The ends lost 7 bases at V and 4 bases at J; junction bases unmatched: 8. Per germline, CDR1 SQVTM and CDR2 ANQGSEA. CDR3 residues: CSAGLGQGKNIQYF. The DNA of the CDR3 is TGCAGCGCAGGGTTGGGACAGGGAAAAAACATTCAGTACTTC.

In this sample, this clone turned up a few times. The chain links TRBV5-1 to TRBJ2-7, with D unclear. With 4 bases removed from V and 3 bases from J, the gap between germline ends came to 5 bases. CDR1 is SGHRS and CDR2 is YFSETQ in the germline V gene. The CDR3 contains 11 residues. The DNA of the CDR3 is TGCGCCAGCAGCCCCAACTACGAGCAGTACTTC. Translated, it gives CASSPNYEQYF.

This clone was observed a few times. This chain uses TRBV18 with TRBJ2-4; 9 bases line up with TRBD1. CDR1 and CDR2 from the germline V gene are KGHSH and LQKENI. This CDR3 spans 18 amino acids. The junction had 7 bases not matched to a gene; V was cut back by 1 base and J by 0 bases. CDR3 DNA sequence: TGTGCCAGCTCACCACGGGAACAGGGGGCCCTAGCCAAAAACATTCAGTACTTC. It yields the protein CASSPREQGALAKNIQYF.

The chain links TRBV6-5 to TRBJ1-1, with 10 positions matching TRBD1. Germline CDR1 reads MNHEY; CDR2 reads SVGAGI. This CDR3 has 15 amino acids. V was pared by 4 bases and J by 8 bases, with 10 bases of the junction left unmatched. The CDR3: CASSSTGQGIGEAFF. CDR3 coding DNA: TGTGCCAGCAGTTCCACGGGACAGGGGATTGGGGAAGCTTTCTTT.

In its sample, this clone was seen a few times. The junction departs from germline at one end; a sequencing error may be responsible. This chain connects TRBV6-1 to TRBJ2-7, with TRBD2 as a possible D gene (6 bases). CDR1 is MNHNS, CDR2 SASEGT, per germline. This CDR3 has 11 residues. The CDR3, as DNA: TGTGCCAGCAGTGAAGCGGATAGCGGTAACTTC. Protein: CASSEADSGNF.

This chain's CDR3 is CSVPVGWRDTQYF. The CDR3 nucleotides read TGCAGCGTTCCGGTGGGGTGGAGGGATACGCAGTATTTT. This chain connects TRBV29-1 to TRBJ2-3; possible D gene TRBD2, 5 bases. Trimming removed 5 bases from V and 6 bases from J, with 15 bases in between. CDR3 length: 13 amino acids. In germline, CDR1 is SQVTM, CDR2 ANQGSEA.

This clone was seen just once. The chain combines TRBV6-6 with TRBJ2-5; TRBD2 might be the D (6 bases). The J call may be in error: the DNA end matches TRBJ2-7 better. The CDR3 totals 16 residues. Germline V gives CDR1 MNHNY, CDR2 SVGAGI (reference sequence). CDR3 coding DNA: TGTGCCAGCAGTTACTCGGCTCTTAAGGGAGGTTACGAGCAGTACTTC. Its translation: CASSYSALKGGYEQYF.

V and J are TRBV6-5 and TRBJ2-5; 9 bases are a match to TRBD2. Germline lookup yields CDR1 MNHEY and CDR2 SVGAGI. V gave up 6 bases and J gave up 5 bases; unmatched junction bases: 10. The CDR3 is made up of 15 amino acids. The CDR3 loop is CASRLLAGVGETQYF. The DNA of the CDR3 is TGTGCCAGCAGGCTATTAGCGGGAGTAGGGGAGACCCAGTACTTC.

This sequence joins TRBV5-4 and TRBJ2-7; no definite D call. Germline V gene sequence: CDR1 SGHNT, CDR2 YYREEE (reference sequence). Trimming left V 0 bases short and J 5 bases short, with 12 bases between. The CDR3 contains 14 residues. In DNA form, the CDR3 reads TGTGCCAGCAGCTTGGTCGTGGGCACCCACGAGCAGTACTTC. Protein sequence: CASSLVVGTHEQYF.

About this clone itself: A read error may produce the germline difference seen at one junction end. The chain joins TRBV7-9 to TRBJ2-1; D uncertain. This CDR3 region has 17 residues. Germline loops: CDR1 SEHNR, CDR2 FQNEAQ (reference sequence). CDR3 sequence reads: CSSSTSVRYGFANEQFF. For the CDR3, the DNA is TGTTCCAGCAGCACATCTGTGAGGTACGGGTTTGCAAATGAGCAGTTCTTC.

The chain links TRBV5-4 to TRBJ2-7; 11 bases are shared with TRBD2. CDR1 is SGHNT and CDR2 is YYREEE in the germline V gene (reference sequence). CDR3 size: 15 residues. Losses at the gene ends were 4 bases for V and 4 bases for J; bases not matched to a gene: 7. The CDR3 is CASSVRTSGQYEQYF. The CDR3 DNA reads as TGTGCCAGCAGCGTTAGGACTAGCGGGCAGTACGAGCAGTACTTC.

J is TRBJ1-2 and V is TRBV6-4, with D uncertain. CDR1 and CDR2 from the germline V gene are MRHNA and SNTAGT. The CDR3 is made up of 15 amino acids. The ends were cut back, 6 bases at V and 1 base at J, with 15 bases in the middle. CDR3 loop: CASRGEPFGNYGYTF. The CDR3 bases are TGTGCCAGCAGGGGAGAACCCTTTGGTAACTATGGCTACACCTTC.